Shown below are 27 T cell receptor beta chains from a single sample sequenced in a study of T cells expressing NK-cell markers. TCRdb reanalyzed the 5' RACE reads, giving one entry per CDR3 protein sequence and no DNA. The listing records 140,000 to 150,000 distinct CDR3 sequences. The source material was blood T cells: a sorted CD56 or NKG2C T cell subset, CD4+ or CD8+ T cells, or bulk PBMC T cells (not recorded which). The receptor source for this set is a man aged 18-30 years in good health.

CDR3 in amino acids: CASSLAHWNSYSYNEQFF. The chain uses TRBV5-6 and TRBJ2-1. The CDR3 extends over 18 amino acids. CDR1 is SGHDT, CDR2 YYEEEE, per germline.

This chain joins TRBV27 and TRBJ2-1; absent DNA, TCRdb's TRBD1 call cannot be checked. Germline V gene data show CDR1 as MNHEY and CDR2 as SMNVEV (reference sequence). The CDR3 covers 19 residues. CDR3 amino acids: CASRWGQGILAGLSNEQFF.

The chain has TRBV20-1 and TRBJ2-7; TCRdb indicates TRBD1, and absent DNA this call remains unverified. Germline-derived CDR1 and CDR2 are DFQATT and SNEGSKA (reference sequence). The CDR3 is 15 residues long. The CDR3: CSADPGQGDRYEQYF.

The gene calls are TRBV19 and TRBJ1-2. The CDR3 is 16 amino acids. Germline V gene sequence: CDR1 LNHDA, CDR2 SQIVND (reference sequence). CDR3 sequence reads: CASSMALEGFSYGYTF.

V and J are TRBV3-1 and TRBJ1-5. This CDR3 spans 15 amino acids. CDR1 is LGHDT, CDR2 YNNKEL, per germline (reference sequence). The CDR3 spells CASSQALGGNQPQHF.

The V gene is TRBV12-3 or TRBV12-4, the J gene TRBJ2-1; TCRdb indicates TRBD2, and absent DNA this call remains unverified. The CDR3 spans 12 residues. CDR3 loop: CASSYLPTEQFF.

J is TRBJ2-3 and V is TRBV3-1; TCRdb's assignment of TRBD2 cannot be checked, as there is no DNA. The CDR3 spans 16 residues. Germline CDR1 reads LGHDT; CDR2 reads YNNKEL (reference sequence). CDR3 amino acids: CASSVRGPAGGDTQYF.

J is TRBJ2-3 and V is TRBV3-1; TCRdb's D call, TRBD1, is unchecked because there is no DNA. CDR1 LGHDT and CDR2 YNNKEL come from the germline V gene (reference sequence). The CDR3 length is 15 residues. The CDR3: CASSQEGGAADTQYF.

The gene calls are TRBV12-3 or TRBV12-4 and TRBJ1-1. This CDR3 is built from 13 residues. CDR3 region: CASSLEALGEAFF.

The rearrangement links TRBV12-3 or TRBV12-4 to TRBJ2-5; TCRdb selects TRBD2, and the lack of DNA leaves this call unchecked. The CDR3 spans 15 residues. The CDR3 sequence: CASSRSETPKETQYF.

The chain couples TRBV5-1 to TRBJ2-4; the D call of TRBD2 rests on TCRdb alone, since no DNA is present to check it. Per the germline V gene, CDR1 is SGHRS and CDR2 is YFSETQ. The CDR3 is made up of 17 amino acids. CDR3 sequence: CASSLTGLAGDMNIQYF.

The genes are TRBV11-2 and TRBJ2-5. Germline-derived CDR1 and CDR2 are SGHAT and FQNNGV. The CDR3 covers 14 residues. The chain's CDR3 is CASSLYAAQETQYF.

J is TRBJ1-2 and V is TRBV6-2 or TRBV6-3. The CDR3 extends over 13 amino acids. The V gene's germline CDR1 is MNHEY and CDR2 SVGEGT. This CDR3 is CASSYGNFGGYTF.

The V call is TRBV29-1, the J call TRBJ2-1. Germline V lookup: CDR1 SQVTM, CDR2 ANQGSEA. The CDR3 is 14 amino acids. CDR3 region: CSVTSQSSYNEQFF.

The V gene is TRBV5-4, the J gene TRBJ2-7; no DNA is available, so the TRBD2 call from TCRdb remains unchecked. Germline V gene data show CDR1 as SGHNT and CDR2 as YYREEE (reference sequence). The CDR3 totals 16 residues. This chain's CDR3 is CASSLEASGDPYEQYF.

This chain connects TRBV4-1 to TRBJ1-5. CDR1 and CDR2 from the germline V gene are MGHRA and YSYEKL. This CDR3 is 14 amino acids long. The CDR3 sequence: CASSPSSSLRPQHF.

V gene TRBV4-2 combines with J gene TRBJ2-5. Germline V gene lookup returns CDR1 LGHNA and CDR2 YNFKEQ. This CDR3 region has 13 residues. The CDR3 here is CASSQDVEETQYF.

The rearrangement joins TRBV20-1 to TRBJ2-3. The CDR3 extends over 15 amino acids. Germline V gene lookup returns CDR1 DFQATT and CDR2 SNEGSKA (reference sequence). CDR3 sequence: CSARSTEGSTDTQYF.

CDR3 residues: CASSDRRQETQYF. The gene calls are TRBV12-3 or TRBV12-4 and TRBJ2-5; TCRdb's assignment of TRBD1 cannot be checked, as there is no DNA. This CDR3 comprises 13 residues.

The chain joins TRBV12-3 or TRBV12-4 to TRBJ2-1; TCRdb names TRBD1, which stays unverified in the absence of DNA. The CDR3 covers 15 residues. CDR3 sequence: CASSRTGEVDNEQFF.

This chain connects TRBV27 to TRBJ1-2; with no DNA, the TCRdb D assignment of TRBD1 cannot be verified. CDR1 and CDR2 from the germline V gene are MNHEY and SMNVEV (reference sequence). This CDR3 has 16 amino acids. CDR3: CASSLSWQGVNYGYTF.

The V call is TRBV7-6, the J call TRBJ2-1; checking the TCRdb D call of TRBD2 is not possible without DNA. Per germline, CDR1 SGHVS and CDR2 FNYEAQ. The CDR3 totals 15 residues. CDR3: CASSSSDWALDEQFF.

The CDR3 loop reads CASSQDFGSPPYNEQFF. The genes are TRBV14 and TRBJ2-1; TCRdb picks TRBD1, but there is no DNA to check that call. From germline, CDR1 is SGHDN and CDR2 FVKESK. The CDR3 totals 17 residues.

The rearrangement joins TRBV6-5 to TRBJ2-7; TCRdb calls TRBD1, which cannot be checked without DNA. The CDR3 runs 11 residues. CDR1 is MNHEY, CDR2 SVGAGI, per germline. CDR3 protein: CASRRGDEQYF.

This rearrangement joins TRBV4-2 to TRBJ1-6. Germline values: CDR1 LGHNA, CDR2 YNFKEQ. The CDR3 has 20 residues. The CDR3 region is CASSQEGGGKGRGLNSPLHF.

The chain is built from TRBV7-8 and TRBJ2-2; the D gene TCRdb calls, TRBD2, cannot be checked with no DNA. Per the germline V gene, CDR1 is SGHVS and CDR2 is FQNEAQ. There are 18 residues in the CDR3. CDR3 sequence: CASSLERSGRDRTGELFF.

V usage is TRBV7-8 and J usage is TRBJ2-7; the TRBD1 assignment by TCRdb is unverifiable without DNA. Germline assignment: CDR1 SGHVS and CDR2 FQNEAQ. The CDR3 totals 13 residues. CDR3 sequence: CASSSPAAAEQYF.